This TCR beta chain appears in the sequencing data of a study of patients and donors after allogeneic stem cell transplantation. TCRdb reprocessed the RT-PCR reads with MiXCR, giving one entry per CDR3 protein. The data contain fewer than 250,000 distinct CDR3 sequences, 13% to 15% of them seen just once; the ten biggest clones take up about 9.9%. This clonotype originated in a human donor who was either an allogeneic HSCT recipient or a stem cell or donor lymphocyte infusion donor (not recorded which). It is not recorded whose cells these are; they may come from a transplant donor. Sequenced: blood, either unsorted or a sorted T cell fraction (not recorded which).

CDR3 protein: CASSPWLGGRLETQYF. For the CDR3, the DNA is TGCGCCAGCAGCCCCTGGCTCGGGGGGAGGTTAGAGACCCAGTACTTC. The chain carries TRBV4-3 and TRBJ2-5; 7 nucleotides match TRBD2. The trim removed 4 bases at V and 4 bases at J, leaving 12 bases unmatched. The CDR3 sequence is 16 residues long. CDR1 LGHNA and CDR2 YSLEER come from the germline V gene.